The present T cell receptor beta chain was sequenced within a study of T cells in Graves' hyperthyroidism and ophthalmopathy. RNA transcripts were the template for amplifying TCR beta CDR3 regions. First-round RT-PCR of the TCR CDR3 relied on the HTBI primer set. Each CDR3 protein is one row after TCRdb ran MiXCR on the multiplex PCR reads. The table lists about 360,000 distinct CDR3 sequences, about 15% of them singletons. Trimming stripped 6 bases from V and 1 base from J, with 16 bases between. The CDR3 loop spans 16 amino acids. The germline gives CDR1 MNHNS, CDR2 SASEGT. The blood specimen was taken at initial hyperthyroidism diagnosis, before any ophthalmopathy symptoms. Extraction of PBMCs used roughly 9.4 ml of fresh peripheral blood. This clonotype was seen repeatedly, ten times or more.

The sequenced material came from blood. The origin of this receptor is a woman between 18 and 29 years old with Graves' hyperthyroidism that later progressed to Graves' ophthalmopathy. The chain carries TRBV6-1 and TRBJ2-1, with D maybe TRBD1 (6 bases). The CDR3 nucleotides read TGTGCCAGCAGCCCCAGGGGTAAAGGGTCCTACAATGAGCAGTTCTTC. As protein: CASSPRGKGSYNEQFF.